Below, 22 T cell receptor beta chains from the same sample are listed, as sequenced in a study of cytomegalovirus exposure and HLA in healthy donors. Primers included in the PCR were 60 Vbeta and 13 Jbeta primers. The method was immunoSEQ multiplex PCR; TCRdb's version includes in-frame clones alone and lacks a portion of them. The data show 190,000 or so clones, 70% to 85% seen once. Sequenced input: PBMCs. Every receptor here comes from a boy younger than 10 in good health and CMV-seronegative.

The chain links TRBV5-4 to TRBJ1-2; the D gene is possibly TRBD1 (6 bases). V was trimmed by 0 bases and J by 5 bases, leaving 17 bases between them. Germline V gene lookup returns CDR1 SGHNT and CDR2 YYREEE (reference sequence). The CDR3 is 16 residues long. The CDR3 nucleotides read TGTGCCAGCAGCTTGGCCGGTCGATTAGGGGGATATGGCTACACCTTC. Its translation: CASSLAGRLGGYGYTF. Supplemented by reference TRBV5-4 and TRBJ1-2, the full variable domain reads ETGVTQSPTHLIKTRGQQVTLRCSSQSGHNTVSWYQQALGQGPQFIFQYYREEENGRGNFPPRFSGLQFPNYSSELNVNALELDDSALYLCASSLAGRLGGYGYTFGSGTRLTVV.

This clone has only a few counts. The chain carries TRBV9 and TRBJ1-3; D is undetermined. V gave up 0 bases and J gave up 6 bases, with 16 bases separating them. Germline loops: CDR1 SGDLS, CDR2 YYNGEE. The CDR3 length is 16 residues. CDR3 in amino acids: CASSVDGFSDENTIYF. CDR3 in DNA: TGTGCCAGCAGCGTAGACGGTTTTTCCGATGAAAACACCATATATTTT.

V usage is TRBV4-3 and J usage is TRBJ1-6; tentative D call: TRBD1 (6 bases). Germline V gene data show CDR1 as LGHNA and CDR2 as YSLEER. The CDR3 contains 15 residues. With 0 bases removed from V and 8 bases from J, the gap between germline ends came to 11 bases. The CDR3: CASSQDKQGYSPLHF. In DNA, the CDR3 is TGCGCCAGCAGCCAAGATAAACAGGGTTATTCACCCCTCCACTTT.

A single count supports this clone. This chain connects TRBV9 to TRBJ1-1; perhaps TRBD1 as D (5 bases). CDR1 SGDLS and CDR2 YYNGEE come from the germline V gene. The CDR3 is made up of 14 amino acids. Trimming pared 1 base from V and 1 base from J, leaving 8 bases between. CDR3 coding DNA: TGTGCCAGCAGCGTACAGGGTACGAACACTGAAGCTTTCTTT. Protein: CASSVQGTNTEAFF.

This sequence joins TRBV4-1 and TRBJ1-4; D not certain. From germline, CDR1 is MGHRA and CDR2 YSYEKL. V lost 2 bases to trimming and J lost 7 bases, with 8 bases between them. The CDR3 spans 13 residues. The CDR3 bases are TGCGCCAGCAGCCAACTAGCGGGTGAAAAACTGTTTTTT. Its protein is CASSQLAGEKLFF.

The chain is built from TRBV29-1 and TRBJ1-5; D unresolved. From germline, CDR1 is SQVTM and CDR2 ANQGSEA. The CDR3 covers 12 residues. Trimming pared 4 bases from V and 6 bases from J, leaving 10 bases between. CDR3 residues: CSVGNGSQPQHF. DNA of the CDR3: TGCAGCGTTGGGAACGGGAGTCAGCCCCAGCATTTT.

The V gene is TRBV5-1, the J gene TRBJ2-3; 10 bases align to TRBD2. After removal of 1 base from V and 3 bases from J, the junction contained 5 bases not matched to a gene. The CDR3 covers 16 residues. The V gene's germline CDR1 is SGHRS and CDR2 YFSETQ. The CDR3 sequence: CASSLISGGGTDTQYF. CDR3 in DNA: TGCGCCAGCAGCTTGATAAGCGGGGGGGGGACAGATACGCAGTATTTT.

The chain combines TRBV5-1 with TRBJ1-4, with D unresolved. The CDR3 length is 11 residues. V lost 4 bases to trimming and J lost 6 bases, with 4 bases between them. CDR1 is SGHRS, CDR2 YFSETQ, per germline. The CDR3 spells CASSLDEKLFF. The CDR3 nucleotides read TGCGCCAGCAGCCTTGATGAAAAACTGTTTTTT.

This clone was detected only once. The V gene is TRBV6-6, the J gene TRBJ1-4; 8 nucleotides match TRBD1. V lost 8 bases to trimming and J lost 8 bases; unmatched junction nucleotides: 13. This CDR3 comprises 15 residues. CDR1 MNHNY and CDR2 SVGAGI come from the germline V gene (reference sequence). CDR3 sequence: CASDFGQGRAEKLFF. CDR3 sequence (DNA): TGTGCCAGCGACTTTGGACAGGGCCGGGCGGAAAAACTGTTTTTT.

This clone was seen only a few times. Other DNA sequences in this specimen translate into the identical CDR3. The chain joins TRBV7-2 to TRBJ2-7; TRBD2 aligns across 13 bases. The J segment lost 2 bases and the V segment lost 4 bases, leaving 5 bases of the junction unmatched. This CDR3 is built from 16 residues. In germline, CDR1 is SGHTA, CDR2 FQGNSA. CDR3 nucleotides: TGTGCCAGCAGCTATACTAGCGGGGGGGCCACCTACGAGCAGTACTTC. Encoded protein: CASSYTSGGATYEQYF.

Turning to this clone: The same CDR3 is also encoded by other DNA sequences in this sample. This chain connects TRBV13 to TRBJ2-2; TRBD1 agrees at 9 bases. Trimming cost V 3 bases and J 0 bases; bases outside gene matches: 5. CDR1 is PRHDT, CDR2 FYEKMQ, per germline (reference sequence). The CDR3 has 17 amino acids. CDR3 sequence reads: CASSFPGTGTNTGELFF. CDR3 nucleotides: TGTGCCAGCAGCTTTCCCGGGACAGGGACGAACACCGGGGAGCTGTTTTTT.

This clone has just a few counts. The chain employs TRBV5-6 and TRBJ2-7, with 8 nucleotides matching TRBD2. This CDR3 region has 15 residues. CDR1 and CDR2 (germline): SGHDT, YYEEEE. The J segment lost 3 bases and the V segment lost 4 bases, leaving 9 bases of the junction unmatched. CDR3 nucleotide sequence: TGTGCCAGCAGCACTACTAGCGGAGCTTACTACGAGCAGTACTTC. Translated, it gives CASSTTSGAYYEQYF.

The V gene is TRBV10-3, the J gene TRBJ2-7; no reliable D call. The CDR3 is made up of 13 amino acids. Germline CDR1 and CDR2: ENHRY and SYGVKD. V was clipped by 6 bases and J by 5 bases, with 14 bases between them. The CDR3 sequence: CAISLFEFHEQYF. DNA for the CDR3: TGTGCCATCAGCCTGTTCGAGTTTCACGAGCAGTACTTC.

The chain combines TRBV11-3 with TRBJ2-5, with 7 bases identical to TRBD2. The CDR3 spans 15 residues. The germline V gene encodes CDR1 SGHNT and CDR2 YENEEA. Losses at the gene ends were 5 bases for V and 2 bases for J; bases not matched to a gene: 8. In nucleotides, the CDR3 is TGTGCCAGCAGCCGAGGTCGGACTAGTCAAGAGACCCAGTACTTC. This sequence encodes CASSRGRTSQETQYF.

The genes are TRBV19 and TRBJ2-2, with a tentative D call TRBD2 (5 bases). CDR1 and CDR2 from the germline V gene are LNHDA and SQIVND (reference sequence). V shed 4 bases and J shed 3 bases, with 12 bases lying between them. This CDR3 has 15 residues. CDR3 region: CASSRIGVYTGELFF. CDR3 DNA: TGTGCCAGTAGTAGAATCGGGGTCTACACCGGGGAGCTGTTTTTT.

The rearrangement links TRBV9 to TRBJ1-6, with D perhaps matching TRBD1 (5 bases). The V end was cut by 5 bases, the J end by 1 base, with 10 bases between. The germline gives CDR1 SGDLS, CDR2 YYNGEE. The CDR3 sequence is 15 residues long. The CDR3 protein is CASSAGGSYNSPLHF. CDR3 nucleotide sequence: TGTGCCAGCAGTGCCGGGGGTTCCTATAATTCACCCCTCCACTTT.

V is TRBV27 and J is TRBJ2-7; possibly TRBD2 for D (5 bases). The CDR3 contains 14 residues. V lost 0 bases, J lost 3 bases, and 9 bases lay in between. Germline V gene lookup returns CDR1 MNHEY and CDR2 SMNVEV (reference sequence). The CDR3 coding sequence is TGTGCCAGCAGTTTATCGCGGGCCTACTACGAGCAGTACTTC. This encodes CASSLSRAYYEQYF.

This clone was recorded only once. The chain is built from TRBV29-1 and TRBJ2-1, with TRBD1 identical over 7 bases. After removal of 6 bases from V and 4 bases from J, the junction contained 9 bases not matched to a gene. The CDR3 runs 14 residues. Germline V gives CDR1 SQVTM, CDR2 ANQGSEA. This chain's CDR3 is CSVTRDRPYNEQFF. The CDR3 nucleotides read TGCAGCGTCACCCGGGACAGACCTTACAATGAGCAGTTCTTC.

This clone was detected once. The rearrangement joins TRBV14 to TRBJ2-5; D is possibly TRBD2 (6 bases). Between the trimmed V and J ends, which lost 6 bases and 6 bases, there was a span of 14 bases. The CDR3 runs 13 residues. CDR1 is SGHDN, CDR2 FVKESK, per germline. DNA for the CDR3: TGTGCCAGCAGTGGCGGGGTGTGGAAGACCCAGTACTTC. It is translated as CASSGGVWKTQYF.

The chain couples TRBV12-5 to TRBJ1-5; D is ambiguous. With 3 bases removed from V and 1 base from J, the gap between germline ends came to 13 bases. The CDR3 contains 16 residues. CDR1 and CDR2 (germline): LGHNT, FRNRAP. The CDR3 coding sequence is TGTGCTAGTGGTTTAACCTCCCCGGGGAGCAATCAGCCCCAGCATTTT. Protein sequence: CASGLTSPGSNQPQHF.

The chain joins TRBV4-1 to TRBJ2-2, with a possible D match to TRBD2 (5 bases). V lost 3 bases, J lost 1 base, and 6 bases lay in between. Germline lookup yields CDR1 MGHRA and CDR2 YSYEKL. The CDR3 runs 14 residues. In nucleotides, the CDR3 is TGCGCCAGCAGCCATAGCGTGAACACCGGGGAGCTGTTTTTT. Encoded protein: CASSHSVNTGELFF.

This rearrangement joins TRBV7-2 to TRBJ1-3, with D perhaps TRBD1 (5 bases). V was clipped by 4 bases and J by 4 bases, with 17 bases between them. Germline values: CDR1 SGHTA, CDR2 FQGNSA. This CDR3 comprises 16 residues. The CDR3 sequence is CASSSNPPGNGNTIYF. CDR3 coding DNA: TGTGCCAGCAGCTCAAACCCCCCAGGGAACGGAAACACCATATATTTT.